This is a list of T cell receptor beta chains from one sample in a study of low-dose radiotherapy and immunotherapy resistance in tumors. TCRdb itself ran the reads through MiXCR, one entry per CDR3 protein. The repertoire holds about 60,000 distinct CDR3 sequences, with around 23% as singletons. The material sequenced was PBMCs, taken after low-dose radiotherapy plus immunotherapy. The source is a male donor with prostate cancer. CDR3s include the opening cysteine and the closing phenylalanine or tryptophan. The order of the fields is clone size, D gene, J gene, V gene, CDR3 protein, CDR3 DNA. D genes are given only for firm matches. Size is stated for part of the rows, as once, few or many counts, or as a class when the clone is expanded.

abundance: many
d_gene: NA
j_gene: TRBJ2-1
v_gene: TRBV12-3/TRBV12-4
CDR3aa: CASTLGGGGEQFF
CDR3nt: TGTGCCAGCACTTTGGGGGGGGGCGGTGAGCAGTTCTTC

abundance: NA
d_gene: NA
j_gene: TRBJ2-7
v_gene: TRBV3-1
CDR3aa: CASSSQGFEQYF
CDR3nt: TGTGCCAGCAGCTCGCAGGGGTTCGAGCAGTACTTC

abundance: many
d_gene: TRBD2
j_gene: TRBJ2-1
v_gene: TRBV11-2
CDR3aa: CASSFSGRAEDEQFF
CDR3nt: TGTGCCAGCAGCTTTAGCGGGAGGGCCGAGGATGAGCAGTTCTTC

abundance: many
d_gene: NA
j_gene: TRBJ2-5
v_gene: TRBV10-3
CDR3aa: CAISGLGARETQYF
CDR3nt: TGTGCCATCAGTGGGTTGGGGGCCCGGGAGACCCAGTACTTC

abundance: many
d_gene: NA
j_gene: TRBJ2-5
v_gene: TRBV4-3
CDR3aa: CASSLGRLSRGETQYF
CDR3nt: TGCGCCAGCAGCCTGGGCAGGCTATCCCGGGGAGAGACCCAGTACTTC

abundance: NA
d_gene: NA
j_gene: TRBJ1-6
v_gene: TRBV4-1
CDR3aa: CASSHDLNSPLHF
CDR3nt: TGCGCCAGCAGCCACGACTTAAATTCACCCCTCCACTTT

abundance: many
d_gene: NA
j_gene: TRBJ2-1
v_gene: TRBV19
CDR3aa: CASTRGASSYNEQFF
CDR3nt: TGTGCCAGCACACGGGGTGCCAGCTCCTACAATGAGCAGTTCTTC

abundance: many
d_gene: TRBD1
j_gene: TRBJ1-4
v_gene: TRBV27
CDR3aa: CASSLNPTQGREKLFF
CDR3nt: TGTGCCAGCAGTTTAAACCCCACACAGGGGCGGGAAAAACTGTTTTTT

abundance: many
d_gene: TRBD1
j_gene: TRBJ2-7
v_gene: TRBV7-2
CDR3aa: CASSGGQGLYEQYF
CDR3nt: TGTGCCAGCAGCGGGGGACAGGGGCTTTACGAGCAGTACTTC

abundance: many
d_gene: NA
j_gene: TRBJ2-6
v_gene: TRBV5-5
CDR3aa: CASSLVPRGSGANVLTF
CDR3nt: TGTGCCAGCAGCTTGGTCCCCAGGGGCTCTGGGGCCAACGTCCTGACTTTC

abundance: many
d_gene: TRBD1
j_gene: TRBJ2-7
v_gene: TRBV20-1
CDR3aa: CSANPDRGGDTYEQYF
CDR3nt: TGCAGTGCCAACCCCGACAGGGGCGGGGACACCTACGAGCAGTACTTC

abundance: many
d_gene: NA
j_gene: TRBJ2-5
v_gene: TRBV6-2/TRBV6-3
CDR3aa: CASSYWTGTTQETQYF
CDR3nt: TGTGCCAGCAGCTACTGGACAGGGACTACCCAAGAGACCCAGTACTTC

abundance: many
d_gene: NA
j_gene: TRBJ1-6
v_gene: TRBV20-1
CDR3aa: CSARTQGSDGSPLHF
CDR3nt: TGCAGTGCTAGAACCCAAGGCAGCGATGGGTCACCCCTCCACTTT

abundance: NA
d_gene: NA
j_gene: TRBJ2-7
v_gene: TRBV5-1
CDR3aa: CASSLNRVEQYF
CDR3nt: TGCGCCAGCAGCTTGAACAGGGTAGAGCAGTACTTC

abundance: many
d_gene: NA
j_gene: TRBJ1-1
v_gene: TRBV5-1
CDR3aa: CASNPQGGGDEAFF
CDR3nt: TGCGCCAGCAACCCTCAAGGAGGGGGGGACGAAGCTTTCTTT

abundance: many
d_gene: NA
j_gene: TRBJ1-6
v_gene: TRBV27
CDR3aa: CASSLRFNSPLHF
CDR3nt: TGTGCCAGCAGTTTGCGATTTAATTCACCCCTCCACTTT

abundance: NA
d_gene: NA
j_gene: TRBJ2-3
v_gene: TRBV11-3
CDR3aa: CASMGPGNTQYF
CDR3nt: TGTGCCAGCATGGGGCCGGGAAATACGCAGTATTTT

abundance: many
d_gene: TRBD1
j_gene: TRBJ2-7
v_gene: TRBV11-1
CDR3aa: CASSTVGSGGFDEQYF
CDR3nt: TGTGCCAGCAGCACCGTAGGATCAGGGGGCTTCGACGAGCAGTACTTC

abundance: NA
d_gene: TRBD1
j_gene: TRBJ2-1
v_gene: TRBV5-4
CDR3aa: CASSSWDSQQYNEQFF
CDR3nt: TGTGCCAGCAGCTCGTGGGACAGCCAACAATACAATGAGCAGTTCTTC

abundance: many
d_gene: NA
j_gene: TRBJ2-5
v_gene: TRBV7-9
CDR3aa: CASSLRGTAQETQYF
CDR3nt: TGTGCCAGCAGCTTACGCGGGACTGCACAAGAGACCCAGTACTTC

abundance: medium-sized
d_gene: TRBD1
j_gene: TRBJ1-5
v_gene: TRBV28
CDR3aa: CASSPGRGPHASDQPQHF
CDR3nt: TGTGCCAGCAGCCCGGGGAGGGGGCCCCACGCCTCCGATCAGCCCCAGCATTTT

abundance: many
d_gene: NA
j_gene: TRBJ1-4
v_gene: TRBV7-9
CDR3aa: CASTLSGSPYEKLFF
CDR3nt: TGTGCCAGCACCCTATCGGGGTCCCCATATGAAAAACTGTTTTTT

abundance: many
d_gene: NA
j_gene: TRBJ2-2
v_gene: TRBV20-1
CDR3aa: CSAILPVNTGELFF
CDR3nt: TGCAGTGCCATCCTCCCAGTGAACACCGGGGAGCTGTTTTTT

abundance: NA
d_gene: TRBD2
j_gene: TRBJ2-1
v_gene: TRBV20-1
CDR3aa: CSARDGFGLAGEWEQFF
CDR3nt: TGCAGTGCTAGAGATGGGTTTGGACTAGCGGGAGAATGGGAGCAGTTCTTC

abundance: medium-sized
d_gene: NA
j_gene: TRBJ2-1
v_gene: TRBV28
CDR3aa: CASTPGGRTYNEQFF
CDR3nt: TGTGCCAGCACCCCTGGGGGGCGCACCTACAATGAGCAGTTCTTC

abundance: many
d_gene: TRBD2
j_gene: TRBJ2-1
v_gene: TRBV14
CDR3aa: CASSQDVAGGRSSYNEQFF
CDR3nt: TGTGCCAGCAGCCAAGATGTAGCGGGAGGAAGAAGCTCCTACAATGAGCAGTTCTTC

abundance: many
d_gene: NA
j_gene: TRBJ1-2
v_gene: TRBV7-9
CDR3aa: CASSLEAGPGYGYTF
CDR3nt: TGTGCCAGCAGCTTAGAAGCGGGGCCTGGCTATGGCTACACCTTC

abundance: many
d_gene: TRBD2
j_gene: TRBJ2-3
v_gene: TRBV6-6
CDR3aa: CASSFGGAMTDTQYF
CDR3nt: TGTGCCAGCAGTTTCGGGGGGGCCATGACAGATACGCAGTATTTT

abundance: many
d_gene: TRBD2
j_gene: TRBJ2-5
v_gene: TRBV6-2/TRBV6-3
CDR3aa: CASRGSGEETQYF
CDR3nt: TGTGCCAGCAGAGGAAGCGGGGAAGAGACCCAGTACTTC

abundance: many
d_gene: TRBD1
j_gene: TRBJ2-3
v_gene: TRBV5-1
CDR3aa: CASSLGQGGTDTQYF
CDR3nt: TGCGCCAGCAGCTTAGGACAGGGCGGGACAGATACGCAGTATTTT

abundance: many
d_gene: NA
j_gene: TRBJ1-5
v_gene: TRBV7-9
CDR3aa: CASSLIIGTGSNQPQHF
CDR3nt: TGTGCCAGCAGCTTAATCATTGGGACGGGAAGCAATCAGCCCCAGCATTTT

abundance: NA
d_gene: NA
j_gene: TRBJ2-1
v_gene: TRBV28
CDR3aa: CASSFVSSEQFF
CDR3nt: TGTGCCAGCAGTTTTGTGTCGAGTGAGCAGTTCTTC

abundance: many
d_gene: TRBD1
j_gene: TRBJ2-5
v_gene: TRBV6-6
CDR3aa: CASSRGQGQETQYF
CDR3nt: TGTGCCAGCAGTCGAGGACAGGGCCAAGAGACCCAGTACTTC

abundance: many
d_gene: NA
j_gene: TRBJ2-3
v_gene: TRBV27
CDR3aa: CASKGTRTSTDTQYF
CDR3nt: TGTGCCAGCAAGGGTACGAGGACGAGCACAGATACGCAGTATTTT

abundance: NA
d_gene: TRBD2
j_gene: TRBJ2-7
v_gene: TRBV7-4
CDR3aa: CASSRGGVGYEQYF
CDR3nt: TGTGCCAGCAGCCGGGGGGGGGTGGGCTACGAGCAGTACTTC

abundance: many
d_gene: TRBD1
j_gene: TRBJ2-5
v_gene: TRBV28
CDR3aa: CASSSAYRGRDASTQYF
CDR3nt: TGTGCCAGCAGTAGCGCCTACAGGGGGCGGGACGCCTCGACCCAGTACTTC

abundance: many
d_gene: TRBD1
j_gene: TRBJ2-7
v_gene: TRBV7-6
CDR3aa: CASSLGSKGQGAYEQYF
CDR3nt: TGTGCCAGCAGCTTAGGGTCTAAAGGACAGGGGGCCTACGAGCAGTACTTC

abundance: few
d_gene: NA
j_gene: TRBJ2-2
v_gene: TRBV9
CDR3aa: CASSAHWVANTGELFFF
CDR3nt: NA

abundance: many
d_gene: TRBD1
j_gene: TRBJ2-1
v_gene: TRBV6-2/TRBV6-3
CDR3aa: CASSHAWTGRGVGQFF
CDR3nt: TGTGCCAGCAGTCACGCGTGGACAGGTCGAGGGGTCGGGCAGTTCTTC

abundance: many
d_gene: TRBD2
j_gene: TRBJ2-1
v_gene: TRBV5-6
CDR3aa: CASSFSGGAYNEQFF
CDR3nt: TGTGCCAGCAGTTTTAGCGGGGGGGCTTACAATGAGCAGTTCTTC

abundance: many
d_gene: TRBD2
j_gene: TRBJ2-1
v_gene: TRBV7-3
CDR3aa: CASSHSGTGDEQFF
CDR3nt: TGTGCCAGCAGCCATAGCGGGACGGGGGATGAGCAGTTCTTC

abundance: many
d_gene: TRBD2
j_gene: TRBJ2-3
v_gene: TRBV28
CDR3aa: CASSWTSGSTDTQYF
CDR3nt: TGTGCCAGCAGTTGGACTAGCGGGAGCACAGATACGCAGTATTTT

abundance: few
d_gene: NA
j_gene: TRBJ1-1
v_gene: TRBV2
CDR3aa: CASSREINTEAFF
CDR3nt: TGTGCCAGCAGTAGGGAGATAAACACTGAAGCTTTCTTT

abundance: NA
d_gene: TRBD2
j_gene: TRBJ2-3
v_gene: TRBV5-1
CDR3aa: CASSDPGLAGGDTQYF
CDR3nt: TGCGCCAGCAGCGATCCGGGACTAGCGGGAGGGGATACGCAGTATTTT

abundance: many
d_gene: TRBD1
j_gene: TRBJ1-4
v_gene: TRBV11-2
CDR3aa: CASSSTGVGNEKLFF
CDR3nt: TGTGCCAGCAGCTCAACAGGGGTTGGGAACGAAAAACTGTTTTTT

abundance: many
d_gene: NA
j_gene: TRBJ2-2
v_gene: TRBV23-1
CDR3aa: CASSQSGLAENTGELFF
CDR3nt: TGCGCCAGCAGTCAAAGTGGATTAGCGGAGAACACCGGGGAGCTGTTTTTT

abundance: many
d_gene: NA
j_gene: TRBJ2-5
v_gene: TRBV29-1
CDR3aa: CSVRRTEKETQYF
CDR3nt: TGCAGCGTCCGCCGGACAGAAAAAGAGACCCAGTACTTC

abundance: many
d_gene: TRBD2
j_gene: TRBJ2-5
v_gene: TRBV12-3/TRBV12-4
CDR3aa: CASSRLAGEETQYF
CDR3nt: TGTGCCAGCAGTCGACTAGCGGGGGAAGAGACCCAGTACTTC

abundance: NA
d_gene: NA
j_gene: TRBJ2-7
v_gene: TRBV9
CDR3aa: CASTQATGSIYEQYF
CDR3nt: TGTGCCAGCACCCAGGCAACGGGGTCCATCTACGAGCAGTACTTC

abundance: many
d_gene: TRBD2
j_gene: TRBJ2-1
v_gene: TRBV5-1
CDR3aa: CASSLGGTKNEQFF
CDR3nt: TGCGCCAGCAGCTTGGGTGGGACTAAAAATGAGCAGTTCTTC

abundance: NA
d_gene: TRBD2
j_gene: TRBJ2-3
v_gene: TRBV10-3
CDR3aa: CAILAGGTDTQYF
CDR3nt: TGTGCCATACTAGCGGGAGGCACAGATACGCAGTATTTT

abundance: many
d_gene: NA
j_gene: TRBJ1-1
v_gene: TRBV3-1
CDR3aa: CASSQERNEAFF
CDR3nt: TGTGCCAGCAGCCAAGAGAGGAATGAAGCTTTCTTT

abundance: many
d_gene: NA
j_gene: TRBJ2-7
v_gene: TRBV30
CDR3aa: CAWALTGLGSYEQYF
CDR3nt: TGTGCCTGGGCTCTTACAGGGTTGGGATCCTACGAGCAGTACTTC